The 24 T cell receptor beta chains reported below all come from one sample, sequenced in a study of shared clonotypes between healthy human individuals. The data were produced by immunoSEQ multiplex PCR, yet TCRdb's version contains in-frame clones alone and is incomplete. The profile shows about 1 million clones, 65% to 75% of them singletons. The sample consisted of memory CD4+ T cells sorted from blood. Indicated subset: CD45RA-negative fraction. Every receptor here comes from a man between 18 and 29 years old in good health.

This clone has only one observation. This rearrangement joins TRBV5-1 to TRBJ2-2; TRBD2 is a possible D gene (5 bases). Germline values: CDR1 SGHRS, CDR2 YFSETQ. Trimming pared 4 bases from V and 6 bases from J, leaving 16 bases between. CDR3 length: 15 amino acids. CDR3: CASSPGGRVSGELFF. In DNA, the CDR3 is TGCGCCAGCAGCCCCGGCGGGCGGGTGTCCGGGGAGCTGTTTTTT.

The genes are TRBV9 and TRBJ2-7; D is unclear. Between the trimmed V and J ends, which lost 0 bases and 1 base, there was a span of 11 bases. The germline V gene encodes CDR1 SGDLS and CDR2 YYNGEE. CDR3 length: 15 amino acids. The CDR3 DNA reads TGTGCCAGCAGCGTAGGTTTTGTAGATTCCTACGAGCAGTACTTC. It encodes CASSVGFVDSYEQYF.

Only a few counts were recorded for this clone. The chain joins TRBV6-1 to TRBJ2-1; 8 bases are a match to TRBD1. Germline CDR1 is MNHNS and CDR2 is SASEGT. V gave up 7 bases and J gave up 9 bases; unmatched junction bases: 2. The CDR3 covers 11 residues. The CDR3 nucleotides are TGTGCCAGCATTACAGGGGGTGAGCAGTTCTTC. Translated, it gives CASITGGEQFF.

The gene calls are TRBV30 and TRBJ1-1; 7 bases map to TRBD1. Germline V gene lookup returns CDR1 GTSNPN and CDR2 SVGIG (reference sequence). The CDR3 runs 14 residues. The trim removed 2 bases at V and 4 bases at J, leaving 7 bases unmatched. The CDR3 loop is CAWSSRQGGTEAFF. CDR3 bases: TGTGCCTGGAGTTCAAGACAGGGTGGCACTGAAGCTTTCTTT.

Comments on this clone: With a much larger clone just one base away, this may be a read error. V gene TRBV7-8 combines with J gene TRBJ1-1; D possibly corresponds to TRBD1 (5 bases). Germline V gives CDR1 SGHVS, CDR2 FQNEAQ. Trimming left V 7 bases short and J 1 base short, with 7 bases between. The length of the CDR3 is 12 residues. CDR3 sequence: CASTGGNTEAFF. CDR3 nucleotides: TGTGCCAGCACTGGGGGGAACACTGAAGCTTTCTTT.

In its sample, this clone was seen a few times. The J gene is TRBJ2-3, the V gene TRBV25-1; no reliable D call. Between the trimmed V and J ends, which lost 6 bases and 2 bases, there was a span of 3 bases. The length of the CDR3 is 11 residues. CDR1 MGHDK and CDR2 SYGVNS come from the germline V gene. The CDR3 DNA reads as TGTGCCAGCAGGAACACAGATACGCAGTATTTT. Amino acids: CASRNTDTQYF.

V and J are TRBV6-5 and TRBJ2-1, with D unclear. There are 11 residues in the CDR3. Germline assignment: CDR1 MNHEY and CDR2 SVGAGI. V shed 2 bases and J shed 8 bases, with 4 bases lying between them. The CDR3 loop is CASSYLYEQFF. CDR3 bases: TGTGCCAGCAGTTACCTATATGAGCAGTTCTTC.

A few counts support this clone. The chain employs TRBV19 and TRBJ2-3; TRBD1 aligns across 10 bases. Germline V gene sequence: CDR1 LNHDA, CDR2 SQIVND (reference sequence). CDR3 length equals 14 residues. Trimming cost V 5 bases and J 7 bases; bases outside gene matches: 6. This chain's CDR3 is CASSPGQGTNTQYF. Here the CDR3 DNA reads TGTGCCAGTAGTCCGGGACAGGGGACGAATACGCAGTATTTT.

The rearrangement uses TRBV4-2 and TRBJ2-6; maybe TRBD2 (6 bases). Looked up from germline, CDR1 is LGHNA and CDR2 is YNFKEQ. Trimming stripped 0 bases from V and 2 bases from J, with 11 bases between. The CDR3 spans 17 residues. The CDR3 reads CASSQEAGRAGANVLTF. The CDR3 region has the DNA TGTGCCAGCAGCCAAGAAGCGGGCAGGGCTGGGGCCAACGTCCTGACTTTC.

Regarding this clone: Other nucleotide sequences from this sample produce the same CDR3. The rearrangement uses TRBV19 and TRBJ1-5, with 7 bases that match TRBD1. Germline values: CDR1 LNHDA, CDR2 SQIVND (reference sequence). The CDR3 is 14 amino acids. Unmatched junction bases numbered 4, after V lost 6 bases and J lost 2 bases. The CDR3 here is CASSEGGGNQPQHF. CDR3 coding DNA: TGTGCCAGTAGCGAAGGGGGCGGCAATCAGCCCCAGCATTTT.

The V and J genes are TRBV6-6 and TRBJ2-1, with 10 bases aligning to TRBD2. The ends lost 8 bases at V and 10 bases at J; junction bases unmatched: 11. From germline, CDR1 is MNHNY and CDR2 SVGAGI (reference sequence). This CDR3 spans 14 amino acids. The CDR3 DNA reads TGTGCCAGCGACCTAGCGGGAGTAATGGGGGAGCAGTTCTTC. The encoded protein is CASDLAGVMGEQFF.

The V and J genes are TRBV5-4 and TRBJ1-1, with D uncertain. The CDR3 runs to 13 residues. Germline values: CDR1 SGHNT, CDR2 YYREEE (reference sequence). The V and J ends lost 1 base and 3 bases respectively, with 7 bases between them. The CDR3: CASSLIGDTEAFF. The DNA of the CDR3 is TGTGCCAGCAGCTTGATTGGGGACACTGAAGCTTTCTTT.

The rearrangement joins TRBV11-2 to TRBJ1-1; D uncertain. From germline, CDR1 is SGHAT and CDR2 FQNNGV. Trimming shortened V by 2 bases and J by 5 bases, and 9 bases separated the two germline ends. The CDR3 runs to 13 residues. This CDR3 reads CASSLYERTEAFF. The CDR3 DNA reads TGTGCCAGCAGCTTATACGAGAGAACTGAAGCTTTCTTT.

This clone was detected only a few times. The chain joins TRBV9 to TRBJ1-1; D gene ambiguous. The germline gives CDR1 SGDLS, CDR2 YYNGEE. The CDR3 is made up of 14 amino acids. V lost 0 bases, J lost 1 base, and 7 bases lay in between. CDR3 amino acids: CASSVVTPNTEAFF. In nucleotides, the CDR3 is TGTGCCAGCAGCGTAGTGACACCGAACACTGAAGCTTTCTTT.

Comment on this clone: The sample contains more than one DNA sequence encoding this CDR3. V and J are TRBV19 and TRBJ1-3; TRBD1 aligns across 7 bases. Germline CDR1 is LNHDA and CDR2 is SQIVND (reference sequence). J gave up 4 bases and V 4 bases, and 1 base lay outside the gene matches. This CDR3 comprises 13 residues. CDR3 DNA: TGTGCCAGTAGTAGGGACAGCGGAAACACCATATATTTT. Its protein is CASSRDSGNTIYF. Filled out from reference TRBV19 and TRBJ1-3, the complete variable domain reads DGGITQSPKYLFRKEGQNVTLSCEQNLNHDAMYWYRQDPGQGLRLIYYSQIVNDFQKGDIAEGYSVSREKKESFPLTVTSAQKNPTAFYLCASSRDSGNTIYFGEGSWLTVV.

The V call is TRBV5-1, the J call TRBJ2-5; 7 bases agree with TRBD1. Trimming took 4 bases from V and 3 from J; bases not matched to a gene: 9. CDR1 SGHRS and CDR2 YFSETQ come from the germline V gene. CDR3 length: 15 amino acids. The CDR3 sequence: CASSRNRGPEETQYF. In DNA form, the CDR3 reads TGCGCCAGCAGCCGAAACAGGGGCCCCGAAGAGACCCAGTACTTC.

Note on this clone: The sample carries other DNA sequences with the same CDR3. The chain has TRBV7-9 and TRBJ2-7; D is ambiguous. Looked up from germline, CDR1 is SEHNR and CDR2 is FQNEAQ (reference sequence). The CDR3 sequence is 12 residues long. V was trimmed by 5 bases and J by 4 bases, leaving 9 bases between them. This chain's CDR3 is CASSHDSYEQYF. For the CDR3, the DNA is TGTGCCAGCAGCCACGACTCGTACGAGCAGTACTTC.

V gene TRBV6-1 combines with J gene TRBJ2-1; the match to TRBD1 covers 10 bases. The germline gives CDR1 MNHNS, CDR2 SASEGT. V lost 6 bases and J lost 5; bases outside the gene matches: 1. CDR3 length equals 13 residues. The CDR3 loop is CASRGTGDNEQFF. The DNA of the CDR3 is TGTGCCAGCAGGGGGACAGGGGACAATGAGCAGTTCTTC.

The V call is TRBV7-2, the J call TRBJ2-2; the match to TRBD2 covers 8 bases. CDR1 is SGHTA, CDR2 FQGNSA, per germline. CDR3 length equals 18 residues. J gave up 4 bases and V 2 bases, and 12 bases lay outside the gene matches. CDR3 nucleotides: TGTGCCAGCAGCTTAAGGCCTAGCGGGCACGAAGGCACCGGGGAGCTGTTTTTT. It specifies CASSLRPSGHEGTGELFF. Filled out from reference TRBV7-2 and TRBJ2-2, the complete variable domain reads GAGVSQSPSNKVTEKGKDVELRCDPISGHTALYWYRQSLGQGLEFLIYFQGNSAPDKSGLPSDRFSAERTGGSVSTLTIQRTQQEDSAVYLCASSLRPSGHEGTGELFFGEGSRLTVL.

This chain uses TRBV19 with TRBJ2-4; 12 positions match TRBD2. Losses at the gene ends were 5 bases for V and 6 bases for J; bases not matched to a gene: 5. The germline CDR1 and CDR2 sequences are LNHDA and SQIVND (reference sequence). The CDR3 is made up of 15 amino acids. For the CDR3, the DNA is TGTGCCAGTAGTTCTAGCGGGGGGGCGAGAAACATTCAGTACTTC. This gives the protein CASSSSGGARNIQYF.

V usage is TRBV19 and J usage is TRBJ1-2, with D possibly TRBD1 on 6 matching bases. Germline CDR1 and CDR2: LNHDA and SQIVND (reference sequence). There are 13 residues in the CDR3. Trimming removed 8 bases at V and 8 bases at J, with 18 bases between. In DNA form, the CDR3 reads TGTGCCAGTTTGCCTTTGGGGGGCTACGGCTACACCTTC. Protein sequence: CASLPLGGYGYTF.

This clone was observed a few times. This rearrangement joins TRBV5-5 to TRBJ1-1, with D maybe TRBD1 (5 bases). The ends were cut back, 2 bases at V and 2 bases at J, with 13 bases in the middle. The CDR3 is made up of 15 amino acids. The germline gives CDR1 SGHKS, CDR2 YYEKEE (reference sequence). DNA for the CDR3: TGTGCCAGCAGCTTTTTGGGGGGATCCAACACTGAAGCTTTCTTT. Its protein product is CASSFLGGSNTEAFF.

Comments on this clone: A much larger clone sits a single nucleotide away, making a read error possible. The rearrangement uses TRBV28 and TRBJ2-5; D gene ambiguous. The last part of the DNA fits TRBJ2-7 better; the J call may be wrong. CDR3 length: 10 amino acids. Germline assignment: CDR1 MDHEN and CDR2 SYDVKM. The CDR3 DNA reads as TGTGCCAGCAGCCACTACGAGCAGTACTTC. As protein: CASSHYEQYF.

This clone showed up just a few times. The chain combines TRBV10-3 with TRBJ1-1; D is perhaps TRBD1 (6 bases). Trimming pared 0 bases from V and 11 bases from J, leaving 13 bases between. Germline-derived CDR1 and CDR2 are ENHRY and SYGVKD. This CDR3 is built from 13 residues. Here the CDR3 DNA reads TGTGCCATCAGTGAGTCGAGGCAGGGGTTTGCTTTCTTT. It yields the protein CAISESRQGFAFF.